The 27 T cell receptor beta chains below come from one sample, sequenced in a study of CD8 T cells in ankylosing spondylitis. TCRdb reprocessed the 5' RACE reads via MiXCR and lists one record per CDR3 protein. Of approximately 220,000 distinct CDR3 sequences in the sample, approximately 24% are singletons; the top ten hold about 6.9%. The sequenced sample consisted of blood, either unsorted or a sorted T cell fraction (not recorded which). The receptors were gathered from a male donor with ankylosing spondylitis or in good health (not recorded which).

About this clonotype itself: A read error is possible here, since a much larger clone lies one base away. The chain has TRBV12-3 or TRBV12-4 and TRBJ1-5; D call uncertain. The CDR3 has 15 residues. The CDR3: CAISFQPYSNQPQHF. For the CDR3, the DNA is TGTGCCATCAGTTTTCAGCCCTATAGCAATCAGCCCCAGCATTTT.

This clonotype was observed many times. This chain links TRBV5-1 with TRBJ2-1; no firm D call. Germline-derived CDR1 and CDR2 are SGHRS and YFSETQ. V was clipped by 4 bases and J by 0 bases, with 11 bases between them. The CDR3 is 15 amino acids. The CDR3 is CASSPSVSSYNEQFF. In DNA, the CDR3 is TGCGCCAGCAGCCCGTCGGTAAGCTCCTACAATGAGCAGTTCTTC.

The chain combines TRBV7-2 with TRBJ2-1; D assignment may be TRBD1 or TRBD2 (5 bases each). Trimming stripped 2 bases from V and 4 bases from J, with 9 bases between. The germline V gene encodes CDR1 SGHTA and CDR2 FQGNSA. The CDR3 runs to 14 residues. The DNA of the CDR3 is TGTGCCAGCAGCTTACTGGGACGGTACAATGAGCAGTTCTTC. Its protein product is CASSLLGRYNEQFF.

A few counts support this clonotype. The chain recombines TRBV29-1 with TRBJ2-7, with TRBD1 matching 9 bases. Germline loops: CDR1 SQVTM, CDR2 ANQGSEA. CDR3 length: 12 residues. V dropped 7 bases and J dropped 2; count of bases not matched to a gene: 3. This CDR3 reads CSARTGAYEQYF. The CDR3 DNA sequence: TGCAGCGCCAGGACAGGGGCCTACGAGCAGTACTTC.

This clonotype was picked up a small number of times. The chain combines TRBV20-1 with TRBJ1-2; the D is unclear. Germline V CDR1 and CDR2: DFQATT, SNEGSKA (reference sequence). CDR3 length equals 14 residues. V gave up 0 bases and J gave up 0 bases, with 8 bases separating them. The CDR3 protein is CSARDDSSNYGYTF. CDR3 DNA: TGCAGTGCTAGAGACGACTCCTCTAACTATGGCTACACCTTC.

The CDR3 DNA follows: TGTGCCATCAGAAACTCACAGGGGGATGGCTACACCTTC. It translates to CAIRNSQGDGYTF. This rearrangement joins TRBV10-3 to TRBJ1-2; 8 bases map to TRBD1. The V gene's germline CDR1 is ENHRY and CDR2 SYGVKD. V was clipped by 6 bases and J by 6 bases; unmatched bases: 6. The CDR3 is 13 amino acids.

The chain employs TRBV7-2 and TRBJ2-3, with TRBD2 matching over 8 bases. There are 13 residues in the CDR3. Germline V gene sequence: CDR1 SGHTA, CDR2 FQGNSA. V lost 8 bases and J lost 6; bases outside the gene matches: 7. The CDR3 loop reads CASGTSPLDTQYF. CDR3 coding DNA: TGTGCCAGCGGGACTAGTCCCCTGGATACGCAGTATTTT. Full variable domain (outside the CDR3, taken from reference TRBV7-2 and TRBJ2-3): GAGVSQSPSNKVTEKGKDVELRCDPISGHTALYWYRQSLGQGLEFLIYFQGNSAPDKSGLPSDRFSAERTGGSVSTLTIQRTQQEDSAVYLCASGTSPLDTQYFGPGTRLTVL.

This chain joins TRBV5-6 and TRBJ2-1; D call uncertain. Germline V gene data show CDR1 as SGHDT and CDR2 as YYEEEE. V lost 0 bases, J lost 10 bases, and 5 bases lay in between. CDR3 length equals 11 residues. The chain's CDR3 is CASSLGAEQFF. Here the CDR3 DNA reads TGTGCCAGCAGCTTGGGGGCGGAGCAGTTCTTC.

This clonotype was counted ten times or more. The CDR3 sequence is CSVERSSGANVLTF. CDR3 sequence (DNA): TGCAGCGTTGAACGGAGCTCTGGGGCCAACGTCCTGACTTTC. The chain couples TRBV29-1 to TRBJ2-6; D unclear. This CDR3 contains 14 residues. In germline, CDR1 is SQVTM, CDR2 ANQGSEA. V was clipped by 2 bases and J by 0 bases, with 5 bases between them.

This rearrangement joins TRBV12-3 or TRBV12-4 to TRBJ2-5, with D possibly being TRBD1 (6 bases). This CDR3 region has 13 residues. V lost 7 bases, J lost 6 bases, and 15 bases lay in between. The CDR3 protein is CASMWTAAKTQYF. In DNA, the CDR3 is TGTGCCAGCATGTGGACAGCGGCGAAGACCCAGTACTTC.

This clonotype has ten or more counts. The chain joins TRBV7-2 to TRBJ2-7; maybe TRBD1 (6 bases). Germline CDR1 and CDR2: SGHTA and FQGNSA. This CDR3 has 14 amino acids. The germline V and J ends were trimmed by 1 base and 2 bases, with 9 bases remaining between them. As DNA, the CDR3 is TGTGCCAGCAGCTTAGAACAGGGCCCCTACGAGCAGTACTTC. Residues: CASSLEQGPYEQYF.

This clonotype showed up many times. The rearrangement joins TRBV20-1 to TRBJ2-4; D not certain. Trimming pared 0 bases from V and 2 bases from J, leaving 5 bases between. Germline CDR1 is DFQATT and CDR2 is SNEGSKA (reference sequence). This CDR3 spans 13 amino acids. CDR3 DNA: TGCAGTGCTAGAGAACAGCCCAAAAACATTCAGTACTTC. Translation: CSAREQPKNIQYF.

The J gene is TRBJ2-3, the V gene TRBV5-6; weak D call: TRBD2 (6 bases). V lost 3 bases and J 0 bases, leaving 20 bases between the germline ends. From germline, CDR1 is SGHDT and CDR2 YYEEEE. There are 18 residues in the CDR3. The CDR3 region has the DNA TGTGCCAGCAGCTCTCCAGGGCGTGTCGCGGGAAGCACAGATACGCAGTATTTT. Its protein product is CASSSPGRVAGSTDTQYF.

This clonotype was seen ten or more times. In DNA form, the CDR3 reads TGCGCCAGCAGCCAACAAGGGGCTAGGAATAATTCACCCCTCCACTTT. Its protein product is CASSQQGARNNSPLHF. This rearrangement joins TRBV4-1 to TRBJ1-6, with a weak D call TRBD1 (5 bases). Trimming left V 2 bases short and J 5 bases short, with 13 bases between. Germline V gene lookup returns CDR1 MGHRA and CDR2 YSYEKL. The CDR3 is made up of 16 amino acids.

J is TRBJ2-1 and V is TRBV4-3; TRBD2 agrees at 11 bases. The CDR3 consists of 17 residues. V was pared by 1 base and J by 5 bases, with 7 bases of the junction left unmatched. Germline CDR1 is LGHNA and CDR2 is YSLEER. The CDR3 reads CASSQGPGTSGDNEQFF. In nucleotides, the CDR3 is TGCGCCAGCAGCCAAGGCCCCGGGACTAGCGGAGACAATGAGCAGTTCTTC.

The rearrangement links TRBV12-3 or TRBV12-4 to TRBJ1-5; possible D gene TRBD1, 5 bases. V lost 5 bases to trimming and J lost 4 bases, with 9 bases between them. The CDR3 spans 13 residues. CDR3 sequence reads: CASSPSGNQPQHF. CDR3 nucleotide sequence: TGTGCCAGCAGTCCCTCAGGGAATCAGCCCCAGCATTTT.

The chain employs TRBV29-1 and TRBJ2-6, with D possibly matching TRBD1 (5 bases). This CDR3 spans 14 amino acids. Germline CDR1 reads SQVTM; CDR2 reads ANQGSEA. V was clipped by 6 bases and J by 2 bases, with 11 bases between them. This CDR3 reads CSVVTDTGANVLTF. The DNA for the CDR3 is TGCAGCGTAGTGACGGACACTGGGGCCAACGTCCTGACTTTC.

Many counts were recorded for this clonotype. J is TRBJ2-3 and V is TRBV10-3; D could derive from TRBD1 or TRBD2 (5 bases each). Germline V gene sequence: CDR1 ENHRY, CDR2 SYGVKD. The CDR3 sequence is 16 residues long. Deletions cut 10 bases from V and 2 bases from J, with 22 bases between. Here the CDR3 reads CATTDPRGGITDTQYF. CDR3 sequence (DNA): TGTGCCACCACGGACCCCCGGGGCGGAATCACAGATACGCAGTATTTT.

V gene TRBV29-1 combines with J gene TRBJ2-5, with a possible D match to TRBD1 (6 bases). The CDR3 is made up of 12 amino acids. CDR1 is SQVTM and CDR2 is ANQGSEA in the germline V gene. Trimming left V 7 bases short and J 7 bases short, with 16 bases between. The CDR3 nucleotides are TGCAGCGGTGAGACAGGTTCGCGGACCCAGTACTTC. Amino acids: CSGETGSRTQYF.

This clonotype was picked up a small number of times. The rearrangement uses TRBV29-1 and TRBJ2-1; 13 bases line up with TRBD2. V shed 6 bases, J shed 0 bases, and the junction held 5 bases outside the gene matches. CDR1 is SQVTM, CDR2 ANQGSEA, per germline. The CDR3 is 16 residues long. Here the CDR3 reads CSVPRTSGSSYNEQFF. CDR3 DNA sequence: TGCAGCGTACCCCGGACTAGCGGGAGCTCCTACAATGAGCAGTTCTTC.

Many counts were recorded for this clonotype. V is TRBV29-1 and J is TRBJ2-2, with D possibly matching TRBD2 (5 bases). There are 16 residues in the CDR3. Germline CDR1 is SQVTM and CDR2 is ANQGSEA. V was trimmed by 6 bases and J by 1 base, leaving 18 bases between them. DNA for the CDR3: TGCAGCGTCCCTCACCCAATCGGGGTGAACACCGGGGAGCTGTTTTTT. As protein: CSVPHPIGVNTGELFF.

J is TRBJ2-3 and V is TRBV6-1, with D perhaps TRBD2 (6 bases). Between the trimmed V and J ends, which lost 7 bases and 2 bases, there was a span of 13 bases. Germline assignment: CDR1 MNHNS and CDR2 SASEGT. The CDR3 is 14 amino acids. CDR3 bases: TGTGCCAGCAACGTCGGGGGTCTCACAGATACGCAGTATTTT. Translating it yields CASNVGGLTDTQYF.

As regards this clonotype: A much larger clonotype is one base distant, so this may be a read error. The V call is TRBV5-1, the J call TRBJ2-1; D unclear. V lost 4 bases and J 2 bases, leaving 16 bases between the germline ends. The CDR3 is made up of 16 amino acids. Looked up from germline, CDR1 is SGHRS and CDR2 is YFSETQ. The CDR3 spells CASSPTGRSTYNEQFF. The CDR3 coding sequence is TGCGCCAGCAGCCCGACCGGGCGGAGCACCTACAATGAGCAGTTCTTC.

This clonotype was found many times. This sequence joins TRBV7-6 and TRBJ2-2, with D perhaps matching TRBD1 (6 bases). Germline CDR1 is SGHVS and CDR2 is FNYEAQ. The germline V and J ends were trimmed by 4 bases and 1 base, with 7 bases remaining between them. The CDR3 runs to 14 residues. The CDR3: CASSSTGNTGELFF. CDR3 DNA: TGTGCCAGCAGCTCGACAGGGAACACCGGGGAGCTGTTTTTT.

This clonotype was counted ten times or more. The chain combines TRBV20-1 with TRBJ2-5; D uncertain. Germline V gene data show CDR1 as DFQATT and CDR2 as SNEGSKA (reference sequence). The CDR3 consists of 14 residues. Trimming removed 6 bases from V and 5 bases from J, with 19 bases in between. In DNA form, the CDR3 reads TGCAGTGCCGCCTTTGGGCCCTGGCCGGAGACCCAGTACTTC. Translation gives CSAAFGPWPETQYF.

The sample holds many counts of this clonotype. This chain links TRBV7-2 with TRBJ2-3; weak D call: TRBD1 (6 bases). V was clipped by 5 bases and J by 4 bases, with 13 bases between them. CDR1 is SGHTA, CDR2 FQGNSA, per germline. There are 14 residues in the CDR3. The chain's CDR3 is CASSRTHRADTQYF. CDR3 bases: TGTGCCAGCAGCCGTACCCACAGGGCAGATACGCAGTATTTT. The full variable domain, its missing parts supplied by reference TRBV7-2 and TRBJ2-3, is GAGVSQSPSNKVTEKGKDVELRCDPISGHTALYWYRQSLGQGLEFLIYFQGNSAPDKSGLPSDRFSAERTGGSVSTLTIQRTQQEDSAVYLCASSRTHRADTQYFGPGTRLTVL.

The CDR3, as DNA: TGCGCCAGCAGCCCATCACCGGGGTCAGAGGACGAGCAGTACTTC. Its protein product is CASSPSPGSEDEQYF. J is TRBJ2-7 and V is TRBV5-1; maybe TRBD2 (5 bases). Germline V gene data show CDR1 as SGHRS and CDR2 as YFSETQ. Trimming shortened V by 4 bases and J by 5 bases, and 19 bases separated the two germline ends. The length of the CDR3 is 15 residues.